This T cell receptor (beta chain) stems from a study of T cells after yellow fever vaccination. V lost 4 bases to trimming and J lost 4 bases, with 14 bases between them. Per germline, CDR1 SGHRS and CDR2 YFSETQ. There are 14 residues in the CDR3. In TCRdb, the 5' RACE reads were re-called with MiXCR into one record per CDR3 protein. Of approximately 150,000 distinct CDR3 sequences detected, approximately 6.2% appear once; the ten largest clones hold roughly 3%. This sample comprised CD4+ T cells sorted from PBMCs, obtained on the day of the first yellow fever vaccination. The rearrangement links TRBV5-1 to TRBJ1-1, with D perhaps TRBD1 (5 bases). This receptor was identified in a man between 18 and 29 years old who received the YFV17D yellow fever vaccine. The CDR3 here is CASSPLTGRTEAFF. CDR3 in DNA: TGCGCCAGCAGCCCTCTGACGGGGCGCACTGAAGCTTTCTTT.